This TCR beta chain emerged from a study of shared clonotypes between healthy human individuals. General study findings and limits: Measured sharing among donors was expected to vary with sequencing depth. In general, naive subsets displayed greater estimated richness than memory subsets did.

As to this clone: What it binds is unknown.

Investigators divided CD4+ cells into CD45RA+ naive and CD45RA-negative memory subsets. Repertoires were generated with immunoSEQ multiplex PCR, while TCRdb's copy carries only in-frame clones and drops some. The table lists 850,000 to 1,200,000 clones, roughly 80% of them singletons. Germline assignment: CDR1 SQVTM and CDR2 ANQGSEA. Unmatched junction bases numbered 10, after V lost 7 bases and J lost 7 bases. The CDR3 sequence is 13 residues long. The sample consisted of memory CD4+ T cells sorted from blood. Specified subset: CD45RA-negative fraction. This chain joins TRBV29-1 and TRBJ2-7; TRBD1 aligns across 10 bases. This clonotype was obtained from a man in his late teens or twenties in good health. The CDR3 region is CSGGMDRGSEQYF. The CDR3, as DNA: TGCAGCGGGGGTATGGACAGGGGGTCAGAGCAGTACTTC.